This TCR beta chain was captured by sequencing in a study of blood T cell repertoires in COVID-19. Study-level information: Sample material is recorded as cDNA or gDNA derived from T cells, B-cell-depleted T cells, or PBMCs.

Per the study methods: Counts of nucleated cells, estimated from reference gene primer amplification, were obtained. Clones were sequenced by immunoSEQ multiplex PCR, and TCRdb holds only the in-frame ones, with some missing. V, J and clone size are taken as reported in that table, and D and trimming were inferred from the DNA itself. The table lists around 150,000 clones, around 87% of them singletons. The germline CDR1 and CDR2 sequences are MRHNA and SNTAGT. The CDR3 loop spans 15 amino acids. After removal of 0 bases from V and 12 bases from J, the junction contained 5 bases not matched to a gene.

The clonotype was recovered from a woman aged 55-69 years with active COVID-19. The material sequenced was peripheral blood. The chain links TRBV6-4 to TRBJ2-1, with 13 bases identical to TRBD2. The CDR3 protein is CASSDSWTSGRGQFF. The CDR3 region has the DNA TGTGCCAGCAGTGACTCGTGGACTAGCGGGAGAGGGCAGTTCTTC.